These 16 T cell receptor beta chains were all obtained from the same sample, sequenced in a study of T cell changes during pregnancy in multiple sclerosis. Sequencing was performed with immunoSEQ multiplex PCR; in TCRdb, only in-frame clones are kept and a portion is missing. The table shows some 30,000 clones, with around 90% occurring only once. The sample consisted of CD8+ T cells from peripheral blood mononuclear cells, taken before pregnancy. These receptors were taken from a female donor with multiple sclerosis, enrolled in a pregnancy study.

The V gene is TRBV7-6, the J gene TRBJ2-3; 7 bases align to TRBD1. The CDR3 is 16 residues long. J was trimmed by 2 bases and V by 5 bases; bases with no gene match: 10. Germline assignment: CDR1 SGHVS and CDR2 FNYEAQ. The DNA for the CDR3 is TGTGCCAGCAGCCCGCGACAGGGCGTGGACACAGATACGCAGTATTTT. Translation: CASSPRQGVDTDTQYF.

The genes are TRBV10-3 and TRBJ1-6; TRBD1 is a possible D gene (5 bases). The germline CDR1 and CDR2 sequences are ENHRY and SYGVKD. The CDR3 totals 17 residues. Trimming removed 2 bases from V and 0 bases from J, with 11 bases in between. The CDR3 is CAISEPTESSYNSPLHF. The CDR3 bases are TGTGCCATCAGTGAGCCGACAGAAAGCTCCTATAATTCACCCCTCCACTTT.

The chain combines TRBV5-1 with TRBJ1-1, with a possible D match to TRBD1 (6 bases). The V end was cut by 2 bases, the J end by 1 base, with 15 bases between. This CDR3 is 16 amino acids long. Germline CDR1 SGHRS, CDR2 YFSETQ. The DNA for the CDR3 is TGCGCCAGCAGCTTACAGGGAGGGTTGTGGAACACTGAAGCTTTCTTT. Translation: CASSLQGGLWNTEAFF.

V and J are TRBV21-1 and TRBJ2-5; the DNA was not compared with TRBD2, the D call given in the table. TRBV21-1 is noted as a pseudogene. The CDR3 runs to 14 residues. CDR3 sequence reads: CASIGGAWQETQYF. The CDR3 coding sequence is TGTGCCAGCATTGGGGGGGCGTGGCAAGAGACCCAGTACTTC.

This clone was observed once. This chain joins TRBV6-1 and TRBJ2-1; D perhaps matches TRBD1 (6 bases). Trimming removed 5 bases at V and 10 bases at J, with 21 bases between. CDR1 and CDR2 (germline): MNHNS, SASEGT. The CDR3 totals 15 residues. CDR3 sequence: CASSPHGTLIREQFF. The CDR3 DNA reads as TGTGCCAGCAGTCCGCACGGGACATTGATACGAGAGCAGTTCTTC.

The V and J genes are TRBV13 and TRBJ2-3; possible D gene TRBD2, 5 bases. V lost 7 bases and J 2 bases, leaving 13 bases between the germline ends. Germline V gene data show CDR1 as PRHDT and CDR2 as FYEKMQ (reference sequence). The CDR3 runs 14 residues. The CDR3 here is CASTQYGDTDTQYF. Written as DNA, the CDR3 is TGTGCCAGCACCCAGTACGGGGACACAGATACGCAGTATTTT.

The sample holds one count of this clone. The CDR3 here is CASSSWTSGGAEQFF. In DNA, the CDR3 is TGTGCCAGTAGTTCCTGGACTAGCGGGGGGGCTGAGCAGTTCTTC. This chain links TRBV19 with TRBJ2-1; 15 bases line up with TRBD2. With 5 bases clipped from V and 9 bases from J, the junction kept 5 bases outside the gene matches. The germline V gene has CDR1 LNHDA and CDR2 SQIVND (reference sequence). The CDR3 consists of 15 residues. Variable domain in full (rest from reference TRBV19 and TRBJ2-1): DGGITQSPKYLFRKEGQNVTLSCEQNLNHDAMYWYRQDPGQGLRLIYYSQIVNDFQKGDIAEGYSVSREKKESFPLTVTSAQKNPTAFYLCASSSWTSGGAEQFFGPGTRLTVL.

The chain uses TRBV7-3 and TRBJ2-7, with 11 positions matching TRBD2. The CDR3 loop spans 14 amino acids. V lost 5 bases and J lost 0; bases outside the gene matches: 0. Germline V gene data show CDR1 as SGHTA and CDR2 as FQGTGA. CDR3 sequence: CASSLAGGSYEQYF. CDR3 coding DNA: TGTGCCAGCAGCCTAGCGGGAGGCTCCTACGAGCAGTACTTC.

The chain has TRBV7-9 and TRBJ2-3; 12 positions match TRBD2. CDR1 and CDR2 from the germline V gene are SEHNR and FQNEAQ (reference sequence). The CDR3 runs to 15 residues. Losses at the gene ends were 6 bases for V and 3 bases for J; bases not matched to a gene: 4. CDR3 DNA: TGTGCCAGCAGGGATGGGACTAGCGGGACAGATACGCAGTATTTT. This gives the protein CASRDGTSGTDTQYF. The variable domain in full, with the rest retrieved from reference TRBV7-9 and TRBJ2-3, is DTGVSQNPRHKITKRGQNVTFRCDPISEHNRLYWYRQTLGQGPEFLTYFQNEAQLEKSRLLSDRFSAERPKGSFSTLEIQRTEQGDSAMYLCASRDGTSGTDTQYFGPGTRLTVL.

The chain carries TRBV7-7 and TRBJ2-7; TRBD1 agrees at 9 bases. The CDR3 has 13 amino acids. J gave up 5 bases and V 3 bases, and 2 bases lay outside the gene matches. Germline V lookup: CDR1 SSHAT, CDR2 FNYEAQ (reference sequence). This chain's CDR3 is CASSLGQGDEQYF. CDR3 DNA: TGTGCCAGCAGCTTGGGACAGGGAGACGAGCAGTACTTC.

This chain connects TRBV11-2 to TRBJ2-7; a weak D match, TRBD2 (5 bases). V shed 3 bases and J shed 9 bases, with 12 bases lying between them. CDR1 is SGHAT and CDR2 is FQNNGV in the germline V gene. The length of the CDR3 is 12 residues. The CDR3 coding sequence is TGTGCCAGCAGCTTGCAAGCGGTACCGCAGTACTTC. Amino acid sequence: CASSLQAVPQYF.

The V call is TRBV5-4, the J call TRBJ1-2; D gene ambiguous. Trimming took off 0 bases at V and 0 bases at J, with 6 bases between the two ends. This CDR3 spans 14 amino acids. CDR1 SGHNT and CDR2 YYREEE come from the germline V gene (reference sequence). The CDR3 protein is CASSLGQSNYGYTF. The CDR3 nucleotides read TGTGCCAGCAGCTTGGGGCAGTCTAACTATGGCTACACCTTC. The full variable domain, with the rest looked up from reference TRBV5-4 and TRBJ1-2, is ETGVTQSPTHLIKTRGQQVTLRCSSQSGHNTVSWYQQALGQGPQFIFQYYREEENGRGNFPPRFSGLQFPNYSSELNVNALELDDSALYLCASSLGQSNYGYTFGSGTRLTVV.

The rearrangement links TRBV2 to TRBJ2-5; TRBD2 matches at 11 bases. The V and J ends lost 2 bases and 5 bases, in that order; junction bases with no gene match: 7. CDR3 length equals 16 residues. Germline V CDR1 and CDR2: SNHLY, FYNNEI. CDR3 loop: CASSEYSGRAGETQYF. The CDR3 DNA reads TGTGCCAGCAGTGAATATAGCGGGAGGGCCGGTGAGACCCAGTACTTC.

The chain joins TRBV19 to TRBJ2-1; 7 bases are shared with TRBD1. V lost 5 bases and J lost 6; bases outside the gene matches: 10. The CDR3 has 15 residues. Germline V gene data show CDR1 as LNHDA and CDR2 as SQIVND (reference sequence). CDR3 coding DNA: TGTGCCAGTAGTCCATCCGGGACAGCTTTCAATGAGCAGTTCTTC. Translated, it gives CASSPSGTAFNEQFF.

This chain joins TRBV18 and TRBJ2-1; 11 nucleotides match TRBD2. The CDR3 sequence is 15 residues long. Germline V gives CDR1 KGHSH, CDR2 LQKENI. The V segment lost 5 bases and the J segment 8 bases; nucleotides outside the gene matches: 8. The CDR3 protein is CASSATSGRYDEQFF. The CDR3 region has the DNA TGTGCCAGCTCAGCAACTAGCGGGAGATATGATGAGCAGTTCTTC.

The CDR3 DNA sequence: TGTGCCAGCAGCTTAATAGGGAGCACTGAAGCTTTCTTT. Its translation: CASSLIGSTEAFF. The gene calls are TRBV7-9 and TRBJ1-1; no clear D. Trimming took off 2 bases at V and 4 bases at J, with 8 bases between the two ends. Germline V CDR1 and CDR2: SEHNR, FQNEAQ (reference sequence). The CDR3 has 13 amino acids.